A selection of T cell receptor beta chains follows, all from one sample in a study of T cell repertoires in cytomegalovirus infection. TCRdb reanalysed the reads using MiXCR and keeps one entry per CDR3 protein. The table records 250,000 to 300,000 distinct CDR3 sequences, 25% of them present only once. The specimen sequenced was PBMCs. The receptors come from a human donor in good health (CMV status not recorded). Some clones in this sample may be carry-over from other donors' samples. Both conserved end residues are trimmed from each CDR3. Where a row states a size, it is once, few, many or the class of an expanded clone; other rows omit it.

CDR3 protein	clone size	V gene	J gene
ASSQWTRTETQY	few	TRBV3-1	TRBJ2-5
ASSPPGVQNEQY	few	TRBV18	TRBJ2-7
ATSDSEGVRYNEQF	many	TRBV24-1	TRBJ2-1
ASSEIQGAHNEQF	few	TRBV19	TRBJ2-1
ASSSTSGATGYIQY	few	TRBV28	TRBJ2-4
SARKAGPYEQY	-	TRBV20-1	TRBJ2-7
SAEPGNYGYT	few	TRBV20-1	TRBJ1-2
AISESGDRENLH	-	TRBV10-3	TRBJ1-6
ASSPPQGLATYEQY	-	TRBV18	TRBJ2-7
ASSLGATSGSSYEQY	many	TRBV7-2	TRBJ2-7
ASSLGQVLGYEQF	-	TRBV28	TRBJ2-1
ASSLVGGRHNEQF	-	TRBV28	TRBJ2-1
ASSEGRGRTGELF	few	TRBV19	TRBJ2-2
SARVSEGTSTYGYT	many	TRBV20-1	TRBJ1-2
SAQHLGLLVNQPQH	-	TRBV20-1	TRBJ1-5
SVGRTGATYEQY	-	TRBV29-1	TRBJ2-7
SASIGSGREQY	-	TRBV20-1	TRBJ2-7
ASSPPILGPRYT	many	TRBV7-2	TRBJ1-2
SARDLTGRNNEQF	-	TRBV20-1	TRBJ2-1
ASSSMDRRGYT	-	TRBV28	TRBJ1-2
ASSRGGPSDTQY	-	TRBV28	TRBJ2-3
ASSQEGSTDTQY	-	TRBV28	TRBJ2-3
ASSRQGEGQPQH	few	TRBV2	TRBJ1-5
ASSHLGEEQF	many	TRBV11-2	TRBJ2-1
ASSSLTGRDTEAF	-	TRBV12-3/TRBV12-4	TRBJ1-1
ASSIARVHQPQH	few	TRBV19	TRBJ1-5
ASSLSVAELSGANVLT	few	TRBV7-6	TRBJ2-6
ASRGDSSSYGYT	-	TRBV2	TRBJ1-2
ASSQGGGQYNEQF	-	TRBV3-1	TRBJ2-1
ASRHASTDTQY	many	TRBV6-1	TRBJ2-3
ASSLAGSTAYGYT	many	TRBV7-8	TRBJ1-2
ASSLTRDRDGDTQY	-	TRBV12-3/TRBV12-4	TRBJ2-3
SAHPRAGGYT	-	TRBV20-1	TRBJ1-2
ASSPPDQRDTQY	-	TRBV7-3	TRBJ2-3
ATSDSSGSQTQY	few	TRBV24-1	TRBJ2-5
ASSPWAGDTTGELF	-	TRBV5-4	TRBJ2-2
ASSSDPTNEKLF	-	TRBV7-2	TRBJ1-4
SASQVGYT	once	TRBV20-1	TRBJ1-2
SVRDSPRSSYEQY	few	TRBV29-1	TRBJ2-7
ASSSNRDSNQPQH	-	TRBV7-9	TRBJ1-5
SATRWASGRTDTQY	-	TRBV20-1	TRBJ2-3
ASSPGGGSSYEQY	many	TRBV12-3/TRBV12-4	TRBJ2-7
ASSSAGVSYNEQF	many	TRBV7-2	TRBJ2-1
ATSKGLSNQPQH	-	TRBV15	TRBJ1-5
ASRPGQGPYYGYT	-	TRBV12-3/TRBV12-4	TRBJ1-2